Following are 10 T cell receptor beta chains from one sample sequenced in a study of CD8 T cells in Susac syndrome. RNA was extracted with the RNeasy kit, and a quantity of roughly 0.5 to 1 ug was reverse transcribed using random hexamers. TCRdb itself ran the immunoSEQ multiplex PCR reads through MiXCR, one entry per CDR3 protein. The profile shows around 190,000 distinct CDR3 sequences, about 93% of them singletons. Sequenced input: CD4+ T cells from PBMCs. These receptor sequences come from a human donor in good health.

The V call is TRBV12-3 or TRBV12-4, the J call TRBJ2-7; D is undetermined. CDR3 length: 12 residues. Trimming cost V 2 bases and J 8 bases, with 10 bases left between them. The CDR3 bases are TGTGCCAGCAGTTTACTCCCCCTTAAGCAGTACTTC. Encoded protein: CASSLLPLKQYF.

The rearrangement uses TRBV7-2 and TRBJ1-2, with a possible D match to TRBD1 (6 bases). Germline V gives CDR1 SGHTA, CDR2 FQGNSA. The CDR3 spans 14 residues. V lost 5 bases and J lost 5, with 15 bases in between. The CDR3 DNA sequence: TGTGCCAGCAGCCTCGTGCAGGGGAGGTATGGCTACACCTTC. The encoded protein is CASSLVQGRYGYTF.

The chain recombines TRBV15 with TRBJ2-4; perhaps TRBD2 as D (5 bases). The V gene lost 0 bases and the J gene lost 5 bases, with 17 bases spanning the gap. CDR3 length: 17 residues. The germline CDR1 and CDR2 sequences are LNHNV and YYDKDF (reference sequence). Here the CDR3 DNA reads TGTGCCACCAGCAGAGATTTAGGACTCCACCCACAAAACATTCAGTACTTC. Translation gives CATSRDLGLHPQNIQYF.

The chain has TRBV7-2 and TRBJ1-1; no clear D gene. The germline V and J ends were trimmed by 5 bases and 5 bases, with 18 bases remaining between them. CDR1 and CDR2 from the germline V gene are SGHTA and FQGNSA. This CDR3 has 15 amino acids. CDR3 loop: CASSPPGRVATEAFF. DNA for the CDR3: TGTGCCAGCAGCCCCCCGGGGAGGGTAGCGACTGAAGCTTTCTTT.

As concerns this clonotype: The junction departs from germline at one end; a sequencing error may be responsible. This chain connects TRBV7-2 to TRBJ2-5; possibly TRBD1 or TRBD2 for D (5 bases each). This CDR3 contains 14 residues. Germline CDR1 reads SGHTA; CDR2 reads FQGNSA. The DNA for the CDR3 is TGTGCCAGCAGCCTAGCCCAGGGAGAAGAGACCCAGTACTTC. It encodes CASSLAQGEETQYF.

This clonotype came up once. This CDR3 is CASSLLGSSTDTQYF. The CDR3 DNA reads as TGTGCCAGCAGCTTATTGGGATCCAGCACAGATACGCAGTATTTT. This chain uses TRBV7-8 with TRBJ2-3, with no clear D. Germline V gives CDR1 SGHVS, CDR2 FQNEAQ. This CDR3 has 15 residues. Trimming stripped 2 bases from V and 0 bases from J, with 9 bases between.

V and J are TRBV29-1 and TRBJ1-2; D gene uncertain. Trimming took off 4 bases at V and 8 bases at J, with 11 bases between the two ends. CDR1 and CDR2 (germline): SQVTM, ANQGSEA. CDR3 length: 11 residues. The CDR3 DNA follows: TGCAGCGTTGTGGTGGAAGGGGGCTACACCTTC. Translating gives CSVVVEGGYTF.

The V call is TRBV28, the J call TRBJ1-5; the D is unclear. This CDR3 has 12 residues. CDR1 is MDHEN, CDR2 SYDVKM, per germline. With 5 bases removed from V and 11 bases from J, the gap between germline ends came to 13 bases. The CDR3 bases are TGTGCCAGCAGTCCGACCCGAAGGACCCAGCATTTT. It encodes CASSPTRRTQHF. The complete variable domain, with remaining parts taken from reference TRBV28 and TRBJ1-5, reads DVKVTQSSRYLVKRTGEKVFLECVQDMDHENMFWYRQDPGLGLRLIYFSYDVKMKEKGDIPEGYSVSREKKERFSLILESASTNQTSMYLCASSPTRRTQHFGDGTRLSIL.

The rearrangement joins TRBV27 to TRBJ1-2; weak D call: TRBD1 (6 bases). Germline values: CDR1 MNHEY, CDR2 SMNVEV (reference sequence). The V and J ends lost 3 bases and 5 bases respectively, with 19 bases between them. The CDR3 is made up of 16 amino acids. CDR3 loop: CASSFAQGHGIYGYTF. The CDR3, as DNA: TGTGCCAGCAGTTTCGCACAGGGCCACGGGATATATGGCTACACCTTC.

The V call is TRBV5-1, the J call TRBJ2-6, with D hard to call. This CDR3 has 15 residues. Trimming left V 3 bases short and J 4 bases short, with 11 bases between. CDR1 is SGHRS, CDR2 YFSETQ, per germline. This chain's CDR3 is CASSYLRGGANVLTF. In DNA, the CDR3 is TGCGCCAGCAGCTATCTGAGAGGAGGGGCCAACGTCCTGACTTTC.